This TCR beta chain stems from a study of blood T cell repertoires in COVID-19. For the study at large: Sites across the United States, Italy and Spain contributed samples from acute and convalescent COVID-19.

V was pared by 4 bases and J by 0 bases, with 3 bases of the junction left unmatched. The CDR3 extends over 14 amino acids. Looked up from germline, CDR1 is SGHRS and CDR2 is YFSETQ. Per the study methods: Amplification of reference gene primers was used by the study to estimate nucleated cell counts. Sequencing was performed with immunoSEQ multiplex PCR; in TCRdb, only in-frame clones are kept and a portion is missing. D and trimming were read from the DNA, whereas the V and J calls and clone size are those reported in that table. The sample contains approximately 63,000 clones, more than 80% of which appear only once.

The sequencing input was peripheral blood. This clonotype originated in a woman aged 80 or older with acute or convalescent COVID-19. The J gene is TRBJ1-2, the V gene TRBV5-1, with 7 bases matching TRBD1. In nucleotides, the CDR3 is TGCGCCAGCAGCGAACAGGGGTCTAACTATGGCTACACCTTC. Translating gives CASSEQGSNYGYTF.